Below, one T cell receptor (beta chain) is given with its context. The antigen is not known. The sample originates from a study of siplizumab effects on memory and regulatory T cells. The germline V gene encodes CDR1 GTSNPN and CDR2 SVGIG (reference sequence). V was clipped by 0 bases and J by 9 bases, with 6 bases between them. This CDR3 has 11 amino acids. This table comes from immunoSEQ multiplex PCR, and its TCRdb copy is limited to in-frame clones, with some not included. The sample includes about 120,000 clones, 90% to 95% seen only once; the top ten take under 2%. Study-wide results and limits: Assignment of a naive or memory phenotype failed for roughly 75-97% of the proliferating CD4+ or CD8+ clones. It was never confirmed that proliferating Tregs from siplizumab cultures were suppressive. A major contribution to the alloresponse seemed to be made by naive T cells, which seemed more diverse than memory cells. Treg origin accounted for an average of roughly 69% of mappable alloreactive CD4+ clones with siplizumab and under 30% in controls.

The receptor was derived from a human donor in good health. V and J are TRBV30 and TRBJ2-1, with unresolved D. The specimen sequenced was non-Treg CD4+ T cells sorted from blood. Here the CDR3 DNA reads TGTGCCTGGAGTGTTTTCGGTGAGCAGTTCTTC. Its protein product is CAWSVFGEQFF. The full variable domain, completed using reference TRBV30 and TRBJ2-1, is SQTIHQWPATLVQPVGSPLSLECTVEGTSNPNLYWYRQAAGRGLQLLFYSVGIGQISSEVPQNLSASRPQDRQFILSSKKLLLSDSGFYLCAWSVFGEQFFGPGTRLTVL.